The 27 T cell receptor beta chains presented below share a single source sample, sequenced in a study of identical twins. TCRdb analysed the 5' RACE reads with MiXCR anew, one entry per CDR3 protein. This table holds 1.5 million to 2 million distinct CDR3 sequences, roughly a third found once. The sample consisted of cord blood. All receptors come from a newborn girl in good health.

This clonotype was seen a handful of times. V and J are TRBV7-9 and TRBJ1-1; D remains ambiguous. The V gene lost 1 base and the J gene lost 3 bases, with 9 bases spanning the gap. The CDR3 runs to 14 residues. Germline V lookup: CDR1 SEHNR, CDR2 FQNEAQ (reference sequence). CDR3 region: CASSLEAVHTEAFF. In nucleotides, the CDR3 is TGTGCCAGCAGCTTAGAGGCAGTGCACACTGAAGCTTTCTTT.

The chain is built from TRBV19 and TRBJ2-2, with TRBD1 matching over 8 bases. Per germline, CDR1 LNHDA and CDR2 SQIVND (reference sequence). J was trimmed by 1 base and V by 8 bases; bases with no gene match: 6. The CDR3 runs to 15 residues. CDR3 residues: CASSRTGRNTGELFF. In DNA form, the CDR3 reads TGTGCCAGTTCCAGGACAGGGAGGAACACCGGGGAGCTGTTTTTT.

This clonotype was detected only a few times. At one end the junction does not follow the germline gene, possibly because of a read error. The genes are TRBV5-1 and TRBJ2-6; D is ambiguous. This CDR3 is 15 amino acids long. The germline V gene has CDR1 SGHRS and CDR2 YFSETQ. CDR3 residues: CASSSRTAGANVLTF. The CDR3, as DNA: TGTGCCAGCAGCTCACGGACGGCTGGGGCCAACGTCCTGACTTTC.

In its sample, this clonotype was seen a few times. The chain has TRBV7-2 and TRBJ1-2; D gene unclear. The CDR3 is 14 residues long. Germline-derived CDR1 and CDR2 are SGHTA and FQGNSA. Trimming took 1 base from V and 4 from J, leaving 10 bases between them. The CDR3 coding sequence is TGTGCCAGCAGCTTAGGTGTTGCGGTCTATGGCTACACCTTC. Translating it yields CASSLGVAVYGYTF. The full variable domain, completed using reference TRBV7-2 and TRBJ1-2, is GAGVSQSPSNKVTEKGKDVELRCDPISGHTALYWYRQSLGQGLEFLIYFQGNSAPDKSGLPSDRFSAERTGGSVSTLTIQRTQQEDSAVYLCASSLGVAVYGYTFGSGTRLTVV.

V and J are TRBV7-2 and TRBJ2-3, with 13 bases aligning to TRBD2. Trimming took 5 bases from V and 7 from J; bases not matched to a gene: 12. This CDR3 is built from 17 residues. The V gene's germline CDR1 is SGHTA and CDR2 FQGNSA. In DNA, the CDR3 is TGTGCCAGCAGCCGAAGACTAGCGGGGGGCTTCGGTCATACGCAGTATTTT. It is translated as CASSRRLAGGFGHTQYF.

The rearrangement uses TRBV27 and TRBJ2-2; no clear D gene. This CDR3 has 13 amino acids. Trimming took 6 bases from V and 0 from J, leaving 5 bases between them. The germline CDR1 and CDR2 sequences are MNHEY and SMNVEV (reference sequence). CDR3 bases: TGTGCCAGCAGGATCTCGAACACCGGGGAGCTGTTTTTT. Encoded protein: CASRISNTGELFF.

This clonotype was seen just once. V and J are TRBV20-1 and TRBJ1-1, with TRBD1 matching 8 bases. V lost 5 bases to trimming and J lost 1 base; unmatched junction nucleotides: 6. Germline V gives CDR1 DFQATT, CDR2 SNEGSKA (reference sequence). The CDR3 loop spans 14 amino acids. The CDR3 DNA reads TGCAGTGCTCCCCCCAGGGGGCGGAACACTGAAGCTTTCTTT. Its translation is CSAPPRGRNTEAFF.

This clonotype was seen ten or more times. The CDR3 here is CASSQGAGNTEAFF. The CDR3 coding sequence is TGTGCCAGCAGCCAAGGGGCAGGGAACACTGAAGCTTTCTTT. This chain connects TRBV3-1 to TRBJ1-1, with D hard to call. Per germline, CDR1 LGHDT and CDR2 YNNKEL (reference sequence). V lost 1 base and J 1 base, leaving 7 bases between the germline ends. This CDR3 contains 14 residues.

The genes are TRBV27 and TRBJ2-7; D unresolved. Germline V gives CDR1 MNHEY, CDR2 SMNVEV (reference sequence). The CDR3 is made up of 16 amino acids. The germline V and J ends were trimmed by 6 bases and 0 bases, with 18 bases remaining between them. The CDR3 nucleotides read TGTGCCAGCAGGCGAGACGGGTGGACGATCTCCTACGAGCAGTACTTC. It codes for CASRRDGWTISYEQYF.

This clonotype turned up a few times. The J gene is TRBJ1-2, the V gene TRBV20-1; unclear D gene. V was cut by 2 bases and J by 6 bases, with 10 bases left in between. The CDR3 runs 12 residues. Germline values: CDR1 DFQATT, CDR2 SNEGSKA (reference sequence). In DNA form, the CDR3 reads TGCAGTGCTAGAATGGGTGGCCATGGCTACACCTTC. Translating gives CSARMGGHGYTF.

This clonotype turned up a few times. The chain has TRBV7-2 and TRBJ1-2; no firm D call. CDR3 length: 17 amino acids. V lost 2 bases, J lost 2 bases, and 18 bases lay in between. CDR1 and CDR2 from the germline V gene are SGHTA and FQGNSA. The CDR3 region is CASSLSSRRQENYGYTF. Written as DNA, the CDR3 is TGTGCCAGCAGCTTAAGCTCCCGGAGGCAGGAGAACTATGGCTACACCTTC. The full variable domain, with the rest looked up from reference TRBV7-2 and TRBJ1-2, is GAGVSQSPSNKVTEKGKDVELRCDPISGHTALYWYRQSLGQGLEFLIYFQGNSAPDKSGLPSDRFSAERTGGSVSTLTIQRTQQEDSAVYLCASSLSSRRQENYGYTFGSGTRLTVV.

For the CDR3, the DNA is TGTGCCAGCAGTCCCCGGGACAGGCTAGCCAAAAACATTCAGTACTTC. The encoded protein is CASSPRDRLAKNIQYF. The rearrangement uses TRBV6-1 and TRBJ2-4; 8 bases fit TRBD1. CDR1 is MNHNS and CDR2 is SASEGT in the germline V gene. Germline trimming cut 5 bases from V and 0 bases from J; bases unmatched to any gene: 6. The CDR3 is made up of 16 amino acids.

This clonotype has a handful of counts. This chain connects TRBV5-1 to TRBJ2-1; 13 bases are shared with TRBD2. The CDR3 contains 18 residues. CDR1 SGHRS and CDR2 YFSETQ come from the germline V gene. Unmatched junction bases numbered 10, after V lost 4 bases and J lost 3 bases. The CDR3, as DNA: TGCGCCAGCAGCGCACGAGGGACTAGCGGGAAAGGCTACAATGAGCAGTTCTTC. Protein sequence: CASSARGTSGKGYNEQFF.

This clonotype came up a few times. The genes are TRBV7-8 and TRBJ1-4; D might be TRBD1 (6 bases). Germline CDR1 and CDR2: SGHVS and FQNEAQ. The ends were cut back, 0 bases at V and 8 bases at J, with 19 bases in the middle. The CDR3 covers 17 residues. The CDR3 protein is CASSLAKKGTRREKLFF. The CDR3 region has the DNA TGTGCCAGCAGCTTAGCGAAAAAGGGGACAAGACGGGAAAAACTGTTTTTT.

This clonotype appeared a few times. The chain uses TRBV27 and TRBJ1-2; D remains ambiguous. Trimming removed 2 bases at V and 1 base at J, with 8 bases between. In germline, CDR1 is MNHEY, CDR2 SMNVEV (reference sequence). The CDR3 is made up of 14 amino acids. As DNA, the CDR3 is TGTGCCAGCAGTTTAAAGGCCGTTAACTATGGCTACACCTTC. It is translated as CASSLKAVNYGYTF.

Only a few counts were recorded for this clonotype. The chain carries TRBV10-3 and TRBJ2-3; 8 positions match TRBD2. Germline assignment: CDR1 ENHRY and CDR2 SYGVKD. Losses at the gene ends were 3 bases for V and 1 base for J; bases not matched to a gene: 15. CDR3 size: 19 residues. DNA for the CDR3: TGTGCCATCAGTGACCAGGGAGGTAGCGGGAAGGGACGCACAGATACGCAGTATTTT. It translates to CAISDQGGSGKGRTDTQYF.

V is TRBV4-2 and J is TRBJ1-1; TRBD1 might be the D (5 bases). CDR3 length equals 12 residues. V lost 1 base to trimming and J lost 7 bases, with 7 bases between them. Per the germline V gene, CDR1 is LGHNA and CDR2 is YNFKEQ. CDR3 region: CASSQVQDEAFF. The CDR3 DNA sequence: TGTGCCAGCAGCCAAGTACAGGATGAAGCTTTCTTT.

The gene calls are TRBV4-2 and TRBJ2-1, with D hard to call. Judging by the DNA end, TRBJ2-7 fits better; the J call may be wrong. Germline values: CDR1 LGHNA, CDR2 YNFKEQ. The CDR3 loop spans 14 amino acids. CDR3 in DNA: TGTGCCAGCAGCCAAGAAAGGCACTACAATGAGCAGTACTTC. Protein product: CASSQERHYNEQYF.

This clonotype was observed many times. The V call is TRBV6-1, the J call TRBJ2-7; no reliable D call. Between the trimmed V and J ends, which lost 2 bases and 0 bases, there was a span of 8 bases. The CDR3 covers 14 residues. Germline-derived CDR1 and CDR2 are MNHNS and SASEGT. The CDR3 reads CASSEPPSSYEQYF. Here the CDR3 DNA reads TGTGCCAGCAGTGAACCGCCATCCTCCTACGAGCAGTACTTC.

The CDR3 region is CASSLVGTGADEQFF. As DNA, the CDR3 is TGTGCCAGCAGCTTAGTCGGGACAGGGGCTGATGAGCAGTTCTTC. V usage is TRBV13 and J usage is TRBJ2-1; 10 bases match TRBD1. Germline CDR1 PRHDT, CDR2 FYEKMQ (reference sequence). The CDR3 covers 15 residues. The junction had 5 bases not matched to a gene; V was cut back by 1 base and J by 8 bases.

This chain joins TRBV20-1 and TRBJ2-5; TRBD1 matches at 8 bases. Germline values: CDR1 DFQATT, CDR2 SNEGSKA (reference sequence). This CDR3 is built from 14 residues. Trimming cost V 1 base and J 3 bases; bases outside gene matches: 4. CDR3 sequence reads: CSARVWTGKETQYF. CDR3 DNA: TGCAGTGCTAGAGTATGGACAGGGAAAGAGACCCAGTACTTC.

This clonotype has at least ten counts. V usage is TRBV18 and J usage is TRBJ1-1; maybe TRBD1 (6 bases). V was shortened by 6 bases and J by 2 bases, with 13 bases between the two germline ends. CDR1 and CDR2 from the germline V gene are KGHSH and LQKENI. The length of the CDR3 is 14 residues. The CDR3 DNA reads as TGTGCCAGCTCGAGGGGACAAACCAACACTGAAGCTTTCTTT. It codes for CASSRGQTNTEAFF.

In its sample, this clonotype was seen many times. This chain's CDR3 is CSVRVGEQFF. CDR3 nucleotide sequence: TGCAGCGTACGAGTCGGCGAGCAGTTCTTC. The J gene is TRBJ2-1, the V gene TRBV29-1; D remains ambiguous. CDR1 and CDR2 from the germline V gene are SQVTM and ANQGSEA. CDR3 size: 10 residues. Deletions cut 6 bases from V and 10 bases from J, with 10 bases between.

The V call is TRBV11-2, the J call TRBJ1-2; TRBD1 matches at 8 bases. After removal of 4 bases from V and 2 bases from J, the junction contained 12 bases not matched to a gene. The CDR3 is 17 amino acids. Germline assignment: CDR1 SGHAT and CDR2 FQNNGV. The CDR3 sequence is CASSSRTGNLPNYGYTF. CDR3 bases: TGTGCCAGCAGCTCCCGGACAGGGAACCTTCCCAACTATGGCTACACCTTC. Full variable domain (rest looked up from reference TRBV11-2 and TRBJ1-2): EAGVAQSPRYKIIEKRQSVAFWCNPISGHATLYWYQQILGQGPKLLIQFQNNGVVDDSQLPKDRFSAERLKGVDSTLKIQPAKLEDSAVYLCASSSRTGNLPNYGYTFGSGTRLTVV.

This clonotype was recorded many times. The chain links TRBV29-1 to TRBJ1-2; 9 bases fit TRBD1. Trimming at V came to 4 bases and at J to 2 bases, leaving 2 bases not matched to a gene. There are 13 residues in the CDR3. Germline V lookup: CDR1 SQVTM, CDR2 ANQGSEA. The chain's CDR3 is CSVVGTGNYGYTF. CDR3 coding DNA: TGCAGCGTTGTTGGGACAGGGAACTATGGCTACACCTTC.

This clonotype was seen only a few times. The rearrangement links TRBV6-2 or TRBV6-3 to TRBJ2-7; TRBD2 aligns across 9 bases. Near its end, the DNA agrees better with TRBJ2-5, so the J call may be wrong. The CDR3 consists of 14 residues. Germline CDR1 MNHEY, CDR2 SVGEGT. The CDR3 bases are TGTGCCAGCAGTTACCTAGCGGGGCCGGAGACCCAGTACTTC. This translates into CASSYLAGPETQYF.

The gene calls are TRBV28 and TRBJ2-3; 10 nucleotides agree with TRBD1. Germline CDR1 and CDR2: MDHEN and SYDVKM. J was trimmed by 1 base and V by 2 bases; bases with no gene match: 6. This CDR3 has 17 residues. This chain's CDR3 is CASSLEAGTGGTDTQYF. The CDR3 bases are TGTGCCAGCAGTTTAGAAGCCGGGACAGGGGGCACAGATACGCAGTATTTT.